The next 17 T cell receptor beta chains were all read from a single sample in a study of blood T cell repertoires in COVID-19. Sequenced by immunoSEQ multiplex PCR; TCRdb stores in-frame clones only, minus some. The sample consists of 75,000 to 100,000 clones, 83% of them appearing once. The sequenced sample consisted of peripheral blood. These receptors were obtained from a woman older than 75 with acute or convalescent COVID-19.

The chain combines TRBV7-9 with TRBJ2-2; 9 bases agree with TRBD1. The CDR3 spans 15 residues. Germline CDR1 reads SEHNR; CDR2 reads FQNEAQ (reference sequence). After removal of 3 bases from V and 5 bases from J, the junction contained 4 bases not matched to a gene. The DNA of the CDR3 is TGTGCCAGCAGCTTTGGGACAGGGAGGACCGGGGAGCTGTTTTTT. Translated: CASSFGTGRTGELFF.

The chain recombines TRBV10-3 with TRBJ2-2; 8 nucleotides agree with TRBD2. Germline V lookup: CDR1 ENHRY, CDR2 SYGVKD. V lost 2 bases, J lost 6 bases, and 8 bases stayed unmatched. The CDR3 contains 16 residues. CDR3 nucleotide sequence: TGTGCCATCAGTGAGGATAGCGGGAAGGGTCCCGGGGAGCTGTTTTTT. Translated: CAISEDSGKGPGELFF.

The rearrangement joins TRBV24-1 to TRBJ2-3, with D perhaps TRBD1 (5 bases). From germline, CDR1 is KGHDR and CDR2 SFDVKD. The CDR3 length is 14 residues. Trimming removed 1 base from V and 5 bases from J, with 9 bases in between. The CDR3 bases are TGTGCCACCAGTGATTTCCCTAGGGGAGATACGCAGTATTTT. This codes for CATSDFPRGDTQYF.

The J gene is TRBJ2-5, the V gene TRBV5-4; 10 positions agree with TRBD2. After removal of 0 bases from V and 5 bases from J, the junction contained 7 bases not matched to a gene. Germline CDR1 SGHNT, CDR2 YYREEE (reference sequence). This CDR3 has 16 amino acids. The CDR3 sequence is CASSLGTSGTGETQYF. In DNA, the CDR3 is TGTGCCAGCAGCTTGGGTACTAGCGGGACGGGGGAGACCCAGTACTTC.

This clone has a single count. This rearrangement joins TRBV29-1 to TRBJ2-1; perhaps TRBD1 as D (5 bases). Trimming cost V 6 bases and J 0 bases, with 9 bases left between them. The germline CDR1 and CDR2 sequences are SQVTM and ANQGSEA. The CDR3 loop spans 13 amino acids. The CDR3 reads CSVHRSSYNEQFF. CDR3 nucleotide sequence: TGCAGCGTCCACAGGAGCTCCTACAATGAGCAGTTCTTC.

In this sample, this clone turned up once. CDR3 in amino acids: CASSSPMTGQNGYTF. The CDR3 coding sequence is TGCGCCAGCAGCTCACCTATGACAGGGCAGAATGGCTACACCTTC. The chain recombines TRBV5-1 with TRBJ1-2; 7 bases line up with TRBD1. The CDR3 consists of 15 residues. V trimming: 3 bases; J trimming: 6 bases; junction bases outside the gene matches: 11. CDR1 and CDR2 (germline): SGHRS, YFSETQ.

The CDR3, as DNA: TGTGCCATCAGTGAAGGACAGGGTTTCGAGCAGTACTTC. It translates to CAISEGQGFEQYF. The gene calls are TRBV10-3 and TRBJ2-7; TRBD1 matches 8 bases. J gave up 6 bases and V 3 bases, and 4 bases lay outside the gene matches. In germline, CDR1 is ENHRY, CDR2 SYGVKD. The CDR3 has 13 residues.

The count of this clone is one. The V and J genes are TRBV2 and TRBJ1-1; TRBD1 agrees at 7 bases. The CDR3 totals 14 residues. Germline values: CDR1 SNHLY, CDR2 FYNNEI. J gave up 4 bases and V 1 base, and 3 bases lay outside the gene matches. The CDR3 DNA reads as TGTGCCAGCAGTGAAGGACAGGGAAGCACTGAAGCTTTCTTT. This codes for CASSEGQGSTEAFF.

Only a few counts were recorded for this clone. The chain recombines TRBV4-2 with TRBJ1-2; 11 bases are shared with TRBD1. The V segment lost 4 bases and the J segment 8 bases; nucleotides outside the gene matches: 18. This CDR3 is built from 18 residues. Germline loops: CDR1 LGHNA, CDR2 YNFKEQ. CDR3 in amino acids: CASSRTPGQGVKFEGYTF. The CDR3 DNA is TGTGCCAGCAGCCGCACTCCGGGACAGGGGGTCAAATTCGAAGGCTACACCTTC.

The gene calls are TRBV19 and TRBJ2-1; TRBD2 aligns across 9 bases. CDR1 and CDR2 (germline): LNHDA, SQIVND (reference sequence). This CDR3 comprises 13 residues. With V trimmed by 8 bases and J by 10 bases, 9 bases remained unmatched. CDR3 residues: CASSGGRAGEQFF. Here the CDR3 DNA reads TGTGCCAGTTCTGGCGGGAGGGCCGGGGAGCAGTTCTTC.

The V call is TRBV7-2, the J call TRBJ2-2; TRBD2 agrees at 7 bases. This CDR3 comprises 15 residues. From germline, CDR1 is SGHTA and CDR2 FQGNSA. Losses at the gene ends were 1 base for V and 4 bases for J; bases not matched to a gene: 3. CDR3 sequence reads: CASSLVGGSTGELFF. The CDR3 coding sequence is TGTGCCAGCAGCTTAGTCGGGGGGAGCACCGGGGAGCTGTTTTTT.

This clone was seen a handful of times. The chain couples TRBV19 to TRBJ1-6; D call uncertain. CDR3 length equals 14 residues. Germline V gene lookup returns CDR1 LNHDA and CDR2 SQIVND (reference sequence). With 6 bases removed from V and 7 bases from J, the gap between germline ends came to 13 bases. The CDR3 nucleotides read TGTGCCAGTAGGGGCGGAGGGTTAAATTCACCCCTCCACTTT. Protein: CASRGGGLNSPLHF.

The chain is built from TRBV19 and TRBJ2-5, with TRBD2 matching over 10 bases. Germline values: CDR1 LNHDA, CDR2 SQIVND (reference sequence). The CDR3 contains 14 residues. The ends lost 4 bases at V and 5 bases at J; junction bases unmatched: 4. The CDR3 nucleotides are TGTGCCAGTAGTAATCTAGCGGGAGTGGAGACCCAGTACTTC. The encoded protein is CASSNLAGVETQYF.

The chain uses TRBV6-5 and TRBJ2-5; 11 bases fit TRBD2. CDR1 and CDR2 from the germline V gene are MNHEY and SVGAGI. After removal of 5 bases from V and 5 bases from J, the junction contained 7 bases not matched to a gene. The CDR3 contains 15 residues. For the CDR3, the DNA is TGTGCCAGCAGTCAACTAGCGGGAGTGGTTGAGACCCAGTACTTC. It specifies CASSQLAGVVETQYF.

The sample holds a few counts of this clone. The gene calls are TRBV24-1 and TRBJ2-1; 9 positions match TRBD2. CDR3 length: 13 amino acids. V shed 4 bases and J 10 bases; nucleotides not matched to a gene: 4. Germline CDR1 and CDR2: KGHDR and SFDVKD. The CDR3 DNA reads TGTGCCACCAGTGAATCTAGCGGGGCCGAGCAGTTCTTC. Its protein product is CATSESSGAEQFF.

The chain uses TRBV3-1 (or the pseudogene TRBV3-2) and TRBJ1-5; D might be TRBD1 (5 bases). V was cut by 4 bases and J by 9 bases, with 10 bases left in between. Germline-derived CDR1 and CDR2 are LGHDT and YNNKEL (reference sequence). This CDR3 spans 12 amino acids. CDR3 in DNA: TGTGCCAGCAGCCTCAGGGAAGGGCCCCAGCATTTT. Protein: CASSLREGPQHF.

The V call is TRBV29-1, the J call TRBJ1-4, with D possibly matching TRBD1 (6 bases). The germline V gene encodes CDR1 SQVTM and CDR2 ANQGSEA. V shed 5 bases and J shed 5 bases, with 9 bases lying between them. The CDR3 is 12 residues long. Here the CDR3 DNA reads TGCAGCGTTCAAGGACAGAATGAAAAACTGTTTTTT. As protein: CSVQGQNEKLFF.